The 12 T cell receptor beta chains below come from one sample, sequenced in a study of blood T cell repertoires in COVID-19. Produced via immunoSEQ multiplex PCR; TCRdb's table is partial and in-frame only. This sample has about 300,000 clones, with just over 85% found just once. The sample comprised PBMCs or T cells enriched from blood (not recorded which). The origin of the receptors is a man aged 30-40 years who had recovered from COVID-19.

Notes on this clone: In the same sample, other DNA sequences code for this CDR3. The CDR3 DNA follows: TGTGCCAGTAGTATCAGGGATAGCAATCAGCCCCAGCATTTT. The encoded protein is CASSIRDSNQPQHF. This chain uses TRBV19 with TRBJ1-5, with a possible D match to TRBD1 (5 bases). Germline V CDR1 and CDR2: LNHDA, SQIVND (reference sequence). Trimming removed 3 bases at V and 0 bases at J, with 6 bases between. The CDR3 totals 14 residues.

V gene TRBV11-2 combines with J gene TRBJ2-5, with 14 bases matching TRBD2. The germline V gene has CDR1 SGHAT and CDR2 FQNNGV. Trimming removed 5 bases from V and 5 bases from J; junction bases left unmatched: 7. This CDR3 region has 16 residues. Here the CDR3 DNA reads TGTGCCAGCAGCGGGGGACTAGCGGGAGTAGGCGAGACCCAGTACTTC. Translation gives CASSGGLAGVGETQYF. Full variable domain (remainder filled in from reference TRBV11-2 and TRBJ2-5): EAGVAQSPRYKIIEKRQSVAFWCNPISGHATLYWYQQILGQGPKLLIQFQNNGVVDDSQLPKDRFSAERLKGVDSTLKIQPAKLEDSAVYLCASSGGLAGVGETQYFGPGTRLLVL.

The rearrangement uses TRBV6-5 and TRBJ2-7, with 11 positions matching TRBD2. Germline loops: CDR1 MNHEY, CDR2 SVGAGI. Losses at the gene ends were 2 bases for V and 6 bases for J; bases not matched to a gene: 3. The CDR3 is 14 residues long. CDR3 region: CASSYLLAGGEQYF. CDR3 coding DNA: TGTGCCAGCAGTTACCTCCTAGCGGGAGGCGAGCAGTACTTC.

V and J are TRBV30 and TRBJ2-7; a weak D match, TRBD2 (5 bases). Per germline, CDR1 GTSNPN and CDR2 SVGIG (reference sequence). V lost 5 bases and J lost 2, with 13 bases in between. The length of the CDR3 is 13 residues. CDR3 in amino acids: CAWGSSGTYEQYF. In DNA, the CDR3 is TGTGCCTGGGGATCCAGCGGAACCTACGAGCAGTACTTC.

The V call is TRBV7-6, the J call TRBJ2-2, with TRBD2 as a possible D gene (5 bases). The CDR3 length is 16 residues. Trimming took off 3 bases at V and 1 base at J, with 12 bases between the two ends. CDR1 and CDR2 from the germline V gene are SGHVS and FNYEAQ. In DNA, the CDR3 is TGTGCCAGCAGCTTTCAGGCTAGCCAGAACACCGGGGAGCTGTTTTTT. Amino acid sequence: CASSFQASQNTGELFF.

V usage is TRBV10-3 and J usage is TRBJ2-5, with 7 nucleotides matching TRBD2. The V gene end was trimmed by 4 bases and the J gene end by 5 bases; junction bases not matched to a gene: 13. This CDR3 is 16 amino acids long. Germline-derived CDR1 and CDR2 are ENHRY and SYGVKD. In nucleotides, the CDR3 is TGTGCCATCAGTGCCCGACCCGGGACTAAGGGGGAGACCCAGTACTTC. Encoded protein: CAISARPGTKGETQYF.

This clone was seen a handful of times. The V call is TRBV24-1, the J call TRBJ1-4; 9 bases line up with TRBD1. The length of the CDR3 is 15 residues. Germline-derived CDR1 and CDR2 are KGHDR and SFDVKD. V lost 4 bases, J lost 5 bases, and 4 bases stayed unmatched. The CDR3 DNA is TGTGCCACCAGTGAAACAGGGGGCTCAAATGAAAAACTGTTTTTT. This sequence encodes CATSETGGSNEKLFF.

The chain is built from TRBV4-1 and TRBJ2-1, with D tentatively TRBD2 (6 bases). Germline CDR1 MGHRA, CDR2 YSYEKL. The CDR3 consists of 18 residues. Trimming stripped 1 base from V and 0 bases from J, with 16 bases between. CDR3 nucleotide sequence: TGCGCCAGCAGCCAAGGAGGCGGGACCCAGAGCTCCTACAATGAGCAGTTCTTC. This encodes CASSQGGGTQSSYNEQFF.

V and J are TRBV5-1 and TRBJ1-6, with a possible D match to TRBD1 (6 bases). The CDR3 sequence is 19 residues long. The germline V gene encodes CDR1 SGHRS and CDR2 YFSETQ. The ends were cut back, 0 bases at V and 1 base at J, with 17 bases in the middle. CDR3 sequence reads: CASSLGSAGGASYNSPLHF. In DNA form, the CDR3 reads TGCGCCAGCAGCTTGGGGTCAGCCGGGGGGGCGTCCTATAATTCACCCCTCCACTTT.

This clone has just one count. V is TRBV25-1 and J is TRBJ2-2; 13 nucleotides agree with TRBD2. J lost 5 bases, V lost 1 base, and 1 base had no gene match. This CDR3 contains 16 residues. CDR1 and CDR2 from the germline V gene are MGHDK and SYGVNS. In DNA, the CDR3 is TGTGCCAGCAGTGAATGGGGACTAGCGGGGACCGGGGAGCTGTTTTTT. As protein: CASSEWGLAGTGELFF.

The chain combines TRBV14 with TRBJ1-1; D is unresolved. The CDR3 has 14 amino acids. CDR1 is SGHDN, CDR2 FVKESK, per germline. With 1 base removed from V and 2 bases from J, the gap between germline ends came to 8 bases. CDR3 nucleotide sequence: TGTGCCAGCAGCCAAGGAGGGCAAAACACTGAAGCTTTCTTT. The encoded protein is CASSQGGQNTEAFF.

V gene TRBV6-5 combines with J gene TRBJ2-1; TRBD2 agrees at 9 bases. Germline values: CDR1 MNHEY, CDR2 SVGAGI. The CDR3 totals 15 residues. V shed 8 bases and J 2 bases; nucleotides not matched to a gene: 7. CDR3 in DNA: TGTGCCAGCGGGCCTATAGCGGGGGCCTACAATGAGCAGTTCTTC. Its protein is CASGPIAGAYNEQFF.